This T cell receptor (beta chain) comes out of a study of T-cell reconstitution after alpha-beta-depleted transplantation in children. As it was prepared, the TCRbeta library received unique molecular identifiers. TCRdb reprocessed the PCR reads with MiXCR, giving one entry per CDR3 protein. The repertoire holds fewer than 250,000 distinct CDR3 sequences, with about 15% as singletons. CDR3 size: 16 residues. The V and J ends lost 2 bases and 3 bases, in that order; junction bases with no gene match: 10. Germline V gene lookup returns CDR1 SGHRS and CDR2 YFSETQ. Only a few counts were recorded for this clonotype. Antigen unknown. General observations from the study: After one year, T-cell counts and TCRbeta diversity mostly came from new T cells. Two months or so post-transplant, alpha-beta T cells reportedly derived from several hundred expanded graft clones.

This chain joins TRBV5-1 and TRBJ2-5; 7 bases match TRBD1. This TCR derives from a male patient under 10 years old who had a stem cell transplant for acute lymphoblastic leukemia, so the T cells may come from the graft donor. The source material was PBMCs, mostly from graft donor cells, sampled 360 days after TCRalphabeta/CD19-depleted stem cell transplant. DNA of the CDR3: TGCGCCAGCAGCTTAAAGAGGGGGCTTAGGGAAGAGACCCAGTACTTC. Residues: CASSLKRGLREETQYF.